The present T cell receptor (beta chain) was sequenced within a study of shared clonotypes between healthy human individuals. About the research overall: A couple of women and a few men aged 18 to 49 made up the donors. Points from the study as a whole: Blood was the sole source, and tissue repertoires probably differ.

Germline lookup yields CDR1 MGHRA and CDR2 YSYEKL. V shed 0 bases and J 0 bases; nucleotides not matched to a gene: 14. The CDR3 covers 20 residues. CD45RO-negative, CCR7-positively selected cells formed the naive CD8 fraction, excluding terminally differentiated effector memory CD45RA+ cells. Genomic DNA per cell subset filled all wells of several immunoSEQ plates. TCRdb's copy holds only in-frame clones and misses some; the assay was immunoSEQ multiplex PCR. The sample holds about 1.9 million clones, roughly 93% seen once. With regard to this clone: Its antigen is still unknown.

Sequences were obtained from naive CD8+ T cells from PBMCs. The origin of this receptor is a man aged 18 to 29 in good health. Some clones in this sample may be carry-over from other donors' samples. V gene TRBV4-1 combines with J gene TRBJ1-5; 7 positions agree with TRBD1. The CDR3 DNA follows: TGCGCCAGCAGCCAAGAGATTGGGACAGTTACCTCCCTTAGCAATCAGCCCCAGCATTTT. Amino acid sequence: CASSQEIGTVTSLSNQPQHF.